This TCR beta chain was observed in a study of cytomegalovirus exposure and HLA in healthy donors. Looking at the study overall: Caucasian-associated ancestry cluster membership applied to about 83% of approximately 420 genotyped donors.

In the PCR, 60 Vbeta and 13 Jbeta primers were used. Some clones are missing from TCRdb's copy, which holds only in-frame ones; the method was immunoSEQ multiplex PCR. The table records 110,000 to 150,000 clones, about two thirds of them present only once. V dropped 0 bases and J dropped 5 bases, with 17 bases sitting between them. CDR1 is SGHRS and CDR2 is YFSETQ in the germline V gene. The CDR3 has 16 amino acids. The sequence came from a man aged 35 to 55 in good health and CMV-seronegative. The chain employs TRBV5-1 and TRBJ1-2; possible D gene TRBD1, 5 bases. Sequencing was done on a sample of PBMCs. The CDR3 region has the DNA TGCGCCAGCAGCTTGGGTGGCGGGACGGAGGCATATGGCTACACCTTC. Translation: CASSLGGGTEAYGYTF.